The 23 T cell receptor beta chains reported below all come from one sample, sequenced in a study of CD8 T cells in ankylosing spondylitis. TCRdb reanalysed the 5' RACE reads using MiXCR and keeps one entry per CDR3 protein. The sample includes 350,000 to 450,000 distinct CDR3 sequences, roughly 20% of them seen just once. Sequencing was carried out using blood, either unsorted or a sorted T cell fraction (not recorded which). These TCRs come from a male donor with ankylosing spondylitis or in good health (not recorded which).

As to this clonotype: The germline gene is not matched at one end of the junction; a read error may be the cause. In DNA, the CDR3 is TGTGCTAGCAGCTTATTAGAGGGCTACGAGCAGTACTTC. It translates to CASSLLEGYEQYF. J is TRBJ2-7 and V is TRBV7-7; tentative D call: TRBD2 (5 bases). Germline V gene data show CDR1 as SSHAT and CDR2 as FNYEAQ (reference sequence). The CDR3 is 13 amino acids.

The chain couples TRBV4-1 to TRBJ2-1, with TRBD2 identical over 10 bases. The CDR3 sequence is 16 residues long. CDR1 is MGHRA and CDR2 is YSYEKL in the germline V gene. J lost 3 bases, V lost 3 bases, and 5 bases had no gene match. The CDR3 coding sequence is TGCGCCAGCAGCCAGAGCGGGGGGGAGCTCTACAATGAGCAGTTCTTC. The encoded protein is CASSQSGGELYNEQFF.

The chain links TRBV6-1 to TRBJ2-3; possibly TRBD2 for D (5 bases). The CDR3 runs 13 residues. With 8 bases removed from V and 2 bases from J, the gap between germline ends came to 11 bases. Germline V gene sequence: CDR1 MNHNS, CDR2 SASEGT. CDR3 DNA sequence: TGTGCCAGCCGGGCTAGCTACACAGATACGCAGTATTTT. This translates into CASRASYTDTQYF.

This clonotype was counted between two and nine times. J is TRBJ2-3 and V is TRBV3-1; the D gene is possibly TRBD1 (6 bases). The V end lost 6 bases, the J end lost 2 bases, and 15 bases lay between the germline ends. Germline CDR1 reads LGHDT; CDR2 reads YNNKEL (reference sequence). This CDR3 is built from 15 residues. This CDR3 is CASRDSSNFTDTQYF. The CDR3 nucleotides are TGTGCCAGCAGGGACAGCTCCAATTTCACAGATACGCAGTATTTT.

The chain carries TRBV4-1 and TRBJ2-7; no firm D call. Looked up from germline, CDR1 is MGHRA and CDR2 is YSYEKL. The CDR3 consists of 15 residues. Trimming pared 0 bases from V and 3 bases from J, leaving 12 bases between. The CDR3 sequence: CASSQDPDSGYEQYF. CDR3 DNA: TGCGCCAGCAGCCAAGATCCCGACTCCGGCTACGAGCAGTACTTC.

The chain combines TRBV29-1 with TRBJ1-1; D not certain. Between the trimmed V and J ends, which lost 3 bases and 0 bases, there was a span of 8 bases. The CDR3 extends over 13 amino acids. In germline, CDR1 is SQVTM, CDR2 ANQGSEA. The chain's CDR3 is CSVDSRLNTEAFF. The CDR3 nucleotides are TGCAGCGTTGATTCCCGCCTGAACACTGAAGCTTTCTTT. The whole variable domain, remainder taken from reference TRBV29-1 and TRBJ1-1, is SAVISQKPSRDICQRGTSLTIQCQVDSQVTMMFWYRQQPGQSLTLIATANQGSEATYESGFVIDKFPISRPNLTFSTLTVSNMSPEDSSIYLCSVDSRLNTEAFFGQGTRLTVV.

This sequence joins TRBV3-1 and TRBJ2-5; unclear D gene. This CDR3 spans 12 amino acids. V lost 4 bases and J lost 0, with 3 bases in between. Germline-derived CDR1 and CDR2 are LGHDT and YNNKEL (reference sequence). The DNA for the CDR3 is TGTGCCAGCAGCCCATACCAAGAGACCCAGTACTTC. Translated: CASSPYQETQYF.

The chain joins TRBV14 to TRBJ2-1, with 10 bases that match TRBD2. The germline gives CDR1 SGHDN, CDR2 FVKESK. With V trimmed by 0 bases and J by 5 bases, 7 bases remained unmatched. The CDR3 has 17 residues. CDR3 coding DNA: TGTGCCAGCAGCCAAGAGGCCCTAGCGGGGGCGGACAATGAGCAGTTCTTC. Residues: CASSQEALAGADNEQFF.

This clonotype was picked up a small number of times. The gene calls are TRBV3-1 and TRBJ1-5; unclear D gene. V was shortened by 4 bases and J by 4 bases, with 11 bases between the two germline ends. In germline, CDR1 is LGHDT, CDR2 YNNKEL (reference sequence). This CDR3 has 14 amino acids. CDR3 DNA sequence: TGTGCCAGCAGCCCGGCCTTGGGAAATCAGCCCCAGCATTTT. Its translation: CASSPALGNQPQHF.

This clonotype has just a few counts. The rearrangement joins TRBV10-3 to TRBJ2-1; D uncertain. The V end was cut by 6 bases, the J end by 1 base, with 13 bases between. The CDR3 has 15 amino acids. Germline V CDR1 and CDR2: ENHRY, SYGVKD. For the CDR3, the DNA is TGTGCCATCAGCGTAGAGGTTCCTTCCTACAATGAGCAGTTCTTC. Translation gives CAISVEVPSYNEQFF.

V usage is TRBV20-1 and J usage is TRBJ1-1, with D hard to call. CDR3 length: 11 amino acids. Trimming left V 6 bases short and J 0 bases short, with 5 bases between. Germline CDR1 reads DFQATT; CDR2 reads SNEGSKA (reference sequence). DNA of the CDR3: TGCAGTGCAGTGGTGAACACTGAAGCTTTCTTT. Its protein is CSAVVNTEAFF.

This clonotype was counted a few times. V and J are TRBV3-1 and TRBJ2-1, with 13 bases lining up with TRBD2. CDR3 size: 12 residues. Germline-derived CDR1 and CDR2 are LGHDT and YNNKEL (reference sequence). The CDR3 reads CATSGGARLQFF. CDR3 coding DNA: TGTGCTACTAGCGGGGGGGCCAGGTTGCAGTTCTTC.

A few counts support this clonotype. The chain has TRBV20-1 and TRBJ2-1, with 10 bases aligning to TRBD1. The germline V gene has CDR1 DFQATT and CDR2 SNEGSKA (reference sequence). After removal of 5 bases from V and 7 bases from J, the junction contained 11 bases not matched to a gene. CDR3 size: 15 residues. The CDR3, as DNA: TGCAGTGCTCTACCGGGGGACAGGGGAAGTAATGAGCAGTTCTTC. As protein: CSALPGDRGSNEQFF.

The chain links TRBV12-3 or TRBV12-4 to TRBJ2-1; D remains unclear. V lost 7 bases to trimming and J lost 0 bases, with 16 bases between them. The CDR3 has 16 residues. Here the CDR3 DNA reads TGTGCCAGCATCACGGATCGACGCCTCTCCTACAATGAGCAGTTCTTC. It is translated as CASITDRRLSYNEQFF.

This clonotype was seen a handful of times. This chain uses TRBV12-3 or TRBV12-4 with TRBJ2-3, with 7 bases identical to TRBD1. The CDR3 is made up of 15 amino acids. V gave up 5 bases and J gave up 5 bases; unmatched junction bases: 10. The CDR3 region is CASSPRTGMVDTQYF. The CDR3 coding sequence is TGTGCCAGCAGTCCCCGGACAGGAATGGTAGATACGCAGTATTTT.

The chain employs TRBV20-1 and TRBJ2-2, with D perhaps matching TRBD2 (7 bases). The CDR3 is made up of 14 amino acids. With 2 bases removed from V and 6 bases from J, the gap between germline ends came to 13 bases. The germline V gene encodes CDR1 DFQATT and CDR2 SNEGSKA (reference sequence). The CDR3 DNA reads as TGCAGTGCTAGACCGAGGGGGGGGGCCGGGGAGCTGTTTTTT. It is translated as CSARPRGGAGELFF.

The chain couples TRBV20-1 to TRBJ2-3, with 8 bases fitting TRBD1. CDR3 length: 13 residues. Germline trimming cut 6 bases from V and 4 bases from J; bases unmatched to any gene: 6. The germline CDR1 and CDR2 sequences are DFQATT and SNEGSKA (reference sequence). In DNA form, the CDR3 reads TGCAGTGCGAAGGACAGGGAATCAGATACGCAGTATTTT. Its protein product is CSAKDRESDTQYF.

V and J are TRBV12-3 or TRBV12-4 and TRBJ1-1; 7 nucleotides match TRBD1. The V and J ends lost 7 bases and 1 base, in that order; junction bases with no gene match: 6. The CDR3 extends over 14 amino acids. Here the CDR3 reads CASIKDRENTEAFF. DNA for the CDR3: TGTGCCAGCATTAAAGACAGGGAGAACACTGAAGCTTTCTTT.

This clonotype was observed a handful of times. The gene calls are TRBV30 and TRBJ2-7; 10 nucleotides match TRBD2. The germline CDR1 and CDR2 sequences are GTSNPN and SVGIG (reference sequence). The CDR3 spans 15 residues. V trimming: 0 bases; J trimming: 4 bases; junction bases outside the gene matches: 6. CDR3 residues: CAWSVSGGAVYEQYF. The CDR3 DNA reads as TGTGCCTGGAGTGTCAGCGGGGGGGCAGTATACGAGCAGTACTTC.

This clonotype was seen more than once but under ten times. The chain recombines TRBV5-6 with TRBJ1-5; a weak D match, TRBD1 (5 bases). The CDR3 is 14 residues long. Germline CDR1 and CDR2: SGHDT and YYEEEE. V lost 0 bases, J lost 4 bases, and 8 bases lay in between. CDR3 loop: CASSLGQTNQPQHF. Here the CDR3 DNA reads TGTGCCAGCAGCTTGGGACAGACAAATCAGCCCCAGCATTTT. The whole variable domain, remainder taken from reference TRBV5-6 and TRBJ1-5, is DAGVTQSPTHLIKTRGQQVTLRCSPKSGHDTVSWYQQALGQGPQFIFQYYEEEERQRGNFPDRFSGHQFPNYSSELNVNALLLGDSALYLCASSLGQTNQPQHFGDGTRLSIL.

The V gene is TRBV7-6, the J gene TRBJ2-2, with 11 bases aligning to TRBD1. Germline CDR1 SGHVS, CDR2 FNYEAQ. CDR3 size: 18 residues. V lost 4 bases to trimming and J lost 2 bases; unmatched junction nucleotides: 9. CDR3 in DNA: TGTGCCAGCAGCTCCCTCCTGGACAGGGGGCTAAACACCGGGGAGCTGTTTTTT. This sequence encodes CASSSLLDRGLNTGELFF.

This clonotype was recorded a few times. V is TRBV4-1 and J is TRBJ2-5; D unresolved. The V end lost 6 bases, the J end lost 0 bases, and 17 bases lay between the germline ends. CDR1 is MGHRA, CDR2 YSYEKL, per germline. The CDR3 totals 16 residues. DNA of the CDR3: TGCGCCAGCAGGCGGACCTCCCACAGCTACCAAGAGACCCAGTACTTC. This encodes CASRRTSHSYQETQYF.

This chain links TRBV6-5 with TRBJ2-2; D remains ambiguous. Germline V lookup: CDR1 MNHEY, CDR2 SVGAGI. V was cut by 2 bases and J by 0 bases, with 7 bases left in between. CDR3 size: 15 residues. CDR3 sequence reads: CASSYRTTNTGELFF. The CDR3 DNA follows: TGTGCCAGCAGTTACCGGACCACGAACACCGGGGAGCTGTTTTTT.